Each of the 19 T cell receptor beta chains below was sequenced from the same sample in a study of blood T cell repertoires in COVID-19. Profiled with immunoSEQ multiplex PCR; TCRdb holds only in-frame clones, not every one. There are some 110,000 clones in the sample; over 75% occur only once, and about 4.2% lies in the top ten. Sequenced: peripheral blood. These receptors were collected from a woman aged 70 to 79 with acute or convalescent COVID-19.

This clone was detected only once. This chain's CDR3 is CASSLEEGYGYTF. CDR3 sequence (DNA): TGTGCCAGCAGCTTAGAAGAGGGCTATGGCTACACCTTC. This chain connects TRBV5-4 to TRBJ1-2; D ambiguous. The germline V gene has CDR1 SGHNT and CDR2 YYREEE (reference sequence). The CDR3 is 13 residues long. V was trimmed by 2 bases and J by 4 bases, leaving 9 bases between them.

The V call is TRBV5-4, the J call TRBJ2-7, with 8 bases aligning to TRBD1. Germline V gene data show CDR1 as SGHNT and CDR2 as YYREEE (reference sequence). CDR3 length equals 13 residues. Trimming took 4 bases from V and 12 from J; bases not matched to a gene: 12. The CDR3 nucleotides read TGTGCCAGCAGCCGGGACAGGCCGTCTAATTTGTACTTC. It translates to CASSRDRPSNLYF.

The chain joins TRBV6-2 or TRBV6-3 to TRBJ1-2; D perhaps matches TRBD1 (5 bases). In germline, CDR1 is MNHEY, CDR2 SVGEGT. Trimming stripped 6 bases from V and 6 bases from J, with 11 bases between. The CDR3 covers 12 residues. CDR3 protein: CASSPGQHGYTF. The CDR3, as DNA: TGTGCCAGCAGCCCAGGACAACATGGCTACACCTTC.

In DNA form, the CDR3 reads TGTGCCAGCGGCCTCAACGTCCTGACTTTC. Protein: CASGLNVLTF. The chain combines TRBV7-2 with TRBJ2-6; D remains ambiguous. The ends were cut back, 8 bases at V and 9 bases at J, with 5 bases in the middle. The CDR3 contains 10 residues. Germline CDR1 SGHTA, CDR2 FQGNSA.

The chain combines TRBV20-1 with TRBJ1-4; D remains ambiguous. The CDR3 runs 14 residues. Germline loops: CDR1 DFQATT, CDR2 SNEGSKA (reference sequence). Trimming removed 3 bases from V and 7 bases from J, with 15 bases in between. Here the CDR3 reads CSASSGEWSEKLFF. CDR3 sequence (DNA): TGCAGTGCTAGTTCCGGGGAGTGGAGTGAAAAACTGTTTTTT.

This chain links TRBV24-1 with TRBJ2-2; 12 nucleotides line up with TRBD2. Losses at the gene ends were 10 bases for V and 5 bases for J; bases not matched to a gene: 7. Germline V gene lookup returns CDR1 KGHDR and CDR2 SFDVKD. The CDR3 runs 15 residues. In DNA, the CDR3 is TGTGCCACAGCCTCTAGCGGGGGGGCAACCGGGGAGCTGTTTTTT. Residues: CATASSGGATGELFF.

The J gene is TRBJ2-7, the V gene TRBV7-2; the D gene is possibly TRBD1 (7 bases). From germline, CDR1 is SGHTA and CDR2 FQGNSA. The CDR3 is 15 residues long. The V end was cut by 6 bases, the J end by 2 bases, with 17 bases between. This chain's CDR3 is CASSFAGQRTYEQYF. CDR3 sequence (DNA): TGTGCCAGCAGTTTTGCGGGACAGAGGACCTACGAGCAGTACTTC.

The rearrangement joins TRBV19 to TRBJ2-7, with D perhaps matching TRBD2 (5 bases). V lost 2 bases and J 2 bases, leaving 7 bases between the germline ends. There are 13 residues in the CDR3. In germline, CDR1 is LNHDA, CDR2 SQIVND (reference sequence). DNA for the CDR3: TGTGCCAGTAGTATACGGGAAACCTACGAGCAGTACTTC. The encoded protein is CASSIRETYEQYF.

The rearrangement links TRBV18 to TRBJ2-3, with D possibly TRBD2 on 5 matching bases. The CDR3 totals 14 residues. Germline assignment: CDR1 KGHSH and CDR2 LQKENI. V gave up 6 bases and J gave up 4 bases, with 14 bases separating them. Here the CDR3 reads CASSPRDYPDTQYF. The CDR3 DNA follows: TGTGCCAGCTCCCCTAGAGACTACCCAGATACGCAGTATTTT.

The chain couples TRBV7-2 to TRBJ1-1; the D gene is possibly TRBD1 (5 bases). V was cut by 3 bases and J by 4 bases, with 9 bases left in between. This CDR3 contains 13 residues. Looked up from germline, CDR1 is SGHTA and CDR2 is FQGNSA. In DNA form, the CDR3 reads TGTGCCAGCAGCTTCCTGGGGGGCACTGAAGCTTTCTTT. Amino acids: CASSFLGGTEAFF.

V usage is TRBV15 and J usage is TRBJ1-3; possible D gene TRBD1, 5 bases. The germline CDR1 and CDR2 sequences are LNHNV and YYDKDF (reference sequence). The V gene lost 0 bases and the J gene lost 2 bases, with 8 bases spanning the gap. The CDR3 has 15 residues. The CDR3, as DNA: TGTGCCACCAGCAGAGATCCGGGGGCTGGAAACACCATATATTTT. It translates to CATSRDPGAGNTIYF.

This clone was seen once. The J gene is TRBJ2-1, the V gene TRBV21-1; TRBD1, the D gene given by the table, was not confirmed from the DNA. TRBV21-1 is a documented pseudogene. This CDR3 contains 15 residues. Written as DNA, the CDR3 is TGTGCCAGCAGCAAAGTCGGGACACCCTACAATGAGCAGTTCTTC. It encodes CASSKVGTPYNEQFF.

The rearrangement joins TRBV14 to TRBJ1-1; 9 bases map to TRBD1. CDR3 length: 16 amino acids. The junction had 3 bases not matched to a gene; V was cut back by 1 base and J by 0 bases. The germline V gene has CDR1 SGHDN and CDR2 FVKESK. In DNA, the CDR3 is TGTGCCAGCAGCCAAGGGACAGGGGCCATGAACACTGAAGCTTTCTTT. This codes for CASSQGTGAMNTEAFF.

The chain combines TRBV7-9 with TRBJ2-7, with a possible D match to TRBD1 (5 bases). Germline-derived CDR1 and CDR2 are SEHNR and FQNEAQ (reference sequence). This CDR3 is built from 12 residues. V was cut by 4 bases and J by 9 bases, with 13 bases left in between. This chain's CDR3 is CASSSDISLQYV. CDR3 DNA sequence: TGTGCCAGCAGCTCGGACATCTCTTTGCAGTACGTC.

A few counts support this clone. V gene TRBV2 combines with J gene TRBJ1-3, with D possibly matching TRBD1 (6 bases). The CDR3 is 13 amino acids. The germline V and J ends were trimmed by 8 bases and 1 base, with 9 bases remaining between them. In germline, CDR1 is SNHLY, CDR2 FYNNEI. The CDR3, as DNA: TGTGCCAGCCAACAGGGATCTGGAAACACCATATATTTT. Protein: CASQQGSGNTIYF.

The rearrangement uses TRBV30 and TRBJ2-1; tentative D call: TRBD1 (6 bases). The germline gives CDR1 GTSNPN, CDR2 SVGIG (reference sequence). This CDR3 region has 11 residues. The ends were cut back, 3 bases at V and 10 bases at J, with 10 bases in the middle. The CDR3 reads CAWSGTFEQFF. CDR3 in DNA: TGTGCCTGGAGCGGGACATTCGAGCAGTTCTTC. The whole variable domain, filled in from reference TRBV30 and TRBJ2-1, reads SQTIHQWPATLVQPVGSPLSLECTVEGTSNPNLYWYRQAAGRGLQLLFYSVGIGQISSEVPQNLSASRPQDRQFILSSKKLLLSDSGFYLCAWSGTFEQFFGPGTRLTVL.

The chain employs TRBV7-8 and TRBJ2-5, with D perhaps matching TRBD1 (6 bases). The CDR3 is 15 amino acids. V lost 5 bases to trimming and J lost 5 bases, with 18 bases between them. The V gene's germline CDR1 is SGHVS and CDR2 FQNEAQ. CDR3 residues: CASSRNRDLRETQYF. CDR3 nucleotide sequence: TGTGCCAGCAGCCGAAACAGGGACCTACGGGAGACCCAGTACTTC.

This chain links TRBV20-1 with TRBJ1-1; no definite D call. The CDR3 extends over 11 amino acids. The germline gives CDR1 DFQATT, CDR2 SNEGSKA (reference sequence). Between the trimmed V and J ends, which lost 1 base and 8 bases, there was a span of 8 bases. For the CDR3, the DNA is TGCAGTGCTAGAGTACCGGGGGAAGCTTTCTTT. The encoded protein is CSARVPGEAFF.

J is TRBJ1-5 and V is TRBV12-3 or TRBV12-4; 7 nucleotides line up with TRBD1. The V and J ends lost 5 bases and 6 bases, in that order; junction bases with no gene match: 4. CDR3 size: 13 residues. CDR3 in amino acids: CASSGQVSQPQHF. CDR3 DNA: TGTGCCAGCAGTGGACAGGTTAGTCAGCCCCAGCATTTT.